This TCR beta chain was profiled in a study of glioma-infiltrating T cells after dendritic cell vaccination. TCRdb's copy holds only in-frame clones and misses some; the assay was immunoSEQ multiplex PCR. The sample has 55,000 to 75,000 clones; roughly 79% are singletons. V was clipped by 2 bases and J by 1 base; unmatched bases: 4. Germline values: CDR1 MNHNY, CDR2 SVGAGI (reference sequence). This CDR3 region has 15 residues. The TCR comes from a human donor with glioblastoma. This rearrangement joins TRBV6-6 to TRBJ2-7, with 8 bases matching TRBD2. The sample in question was blood, obtained before dendritic cell vaccination. In DNA, the CDR3 is TGTGCCAGCAGTTACGGGCGGGGGGAATCCTACGAGCAGTACTTC. This sequence encodes CASSYGRGESYEQYF.